A single sample is the source of the 11 T cell receptor beta chains below, sequenced in a study of CD8+CD57+ T cells in acquired aplastic anemia. Genomic DNA was employed as the template in profiling TCR beta VDJ and CDR3. Using its own MiXCR run on the reads, TCRdb lists one record per CDR3 protein. The sample has 260,000 or so distinct CDR3 sequences, around 46% seen once. Patients included in sequencing had previously demonstrated CD8+CD57+ cell expansion by flow cytometry. The sample was sorted CD4+, CD8+, or CD8+CD57+ T cells (not recorded which) from PBMCs. Receptor source: a human donor with aplastic anemia.

This clonotype was seen at least ten times. The rearrangement uses TRBV10-3 and TRBJ2-3; TRBD1 aligns across 9 bases. Germline loops: CDR1 ENHRY, CDR2 SYGVKD. Germline trimming cut 9 bases from V and 2 bases from J; bases unmatched to any gene: 6. The CDR3 is 14 residues long. The CDR3 loop is CAIATGGTTDTQYF. CDR3 bases: TGTGCCATTGCAACAGGGGGCACCACAGATACGCAGTATTTT.

This clonotype has a count of ten or more. The chain has TRBV7-9 and TRBJ2-7; 7 bases map to TRBD1. Germline V gene sequence: CDR1 SEHNR, CDR2 FQNEAQ (reference sequence). The V segment lost 5 bases and the J segment 3 bases; nucleotides outside the gene matches: 10. This CDR3 is 15 amino acids long. This chain's CDR3 is CASSPSTGRIYEQYF. DNA for the CDR3: TGTGCCAGCAGCCCCTCGACAGGGAGAATCTACGAGCAGTACTTC.

This chain links TRBV25-1 with TRBJ1-2; possible D gene TRBD1, 5 bases. V was trimmed by 3 bases and J by 4 bases, leaving 12 bases between them. This CDR3 has 14 residues. Germline assignment: CDR1 MGHDK and CDR2 SYGVNS. The CDR3 DNA is TGTGCCAGCAGTGATCCAGGGAAACTCTATGGCTACACCTTC. Residues: CASSDPGKLYGYTF.

Worth noting for this clonotype: The junction departs from the called germline gene at one end, perhaps through a read error. V is TRBV7-9 and J is TRBJ1-5; no reliable D call. This CDR3 has 14 residues. Germline V gene sequence: CDR1 SEHNR, CDR2 FQNEAQ (reference sequence). The CDR3 DNA reads as TGTGCCAGCGGCTTAGCGGGCGAAATCTACGAGCAGCATTTT. Protein product: CASGLAGEIYEQHF.

J is TRBJ2-7 and V is TRBV2; TRBD2 agrees at 12 bases. CDR1 and CDR2 from the germline V gene are SNHLY and FYNNEI. The length of the CDR3 is 15 residues. Trimming cost V 5 bases and J 3 bases; bases outside gene matches: 5. The CDR3 DNA reads as TGTGCCAGCAGTCAGACTAGCGGGGGACACTACGAGCAGTACTTC. Translating gives CASSQTSGGHYEQYF. Full variable domain (outside the CDR3, taken from reference TRBV2 and TRBJ2-7): EPEVTQTPSHQVTQMGQEVILRCVPISNHLYFYWYRQILGQKVEFLVSFYNNEISEKSEIFDDQFSVERPDGSNFTLKIRSTKLEDSAMYFCASSQTSGGHYEQYFGPGTRLTVT.

In regard to this clonotype: A much more abundant neighbour one base away suggests this may be a read error. V gene TRBV10-1 combines with J gene TRBJ1-1, with 7 bases identical to TRBD1. The CDR3 consists of 14 residues. Germline V gives CDR1 WNHNN, CDR2 SYGVQD (reference sequence). CDR3 loop: CASSYDRDGTEAFF. CDR3 nucleotides: TGTGCCAGCAGTTACGACAGGGATGGCACTGAAGCTTTCTTT.

J is TRBJ2-5 and V is TRBV7-6, with unresolved D. The V gene's germline CDR1 is SGHVS and CDR2 FNYEAQ. Deletions cut 3 bases from V and 9 bases from J, with 8 bases between. The CDR3 is 11 amino acids. In nucleotides, the CDR3 is TGTGCCAGCAGCTTGGAGTGGGCCCAGTACTTC. Its protein is CASSLEWAQYF.

This clonotype was recorded a few times. The chain carries TRBV12-3 or TRBV12-4 and TRBJ2-2; no clear D gene. The V and J ends lost 6 bases and 5 bases respectively, with 10 bases between them. This CDR3 contains 13 residues. In DNA form, the CDR3 reads TGTGCCAGCAGCCTCTTGTTAACCGGGGAGCTGTTTTTT. It encodes CASSLLLTGELFF.

This clonotype was recorded many times. V is TRBV6-1 and J is TRBJ2-7; 9 nucleotides match TRBD1. This CDR3 has 16 amino acids. Germline V gene lookup returns CDR1 MNHNS and CDR2 SASEGT. Unmatched junction bases numbered 9, after V lost 2 bases and J lost 4 bases. CDR3 amino acids: CASSEKLVGTGYEQYF. Here the CDR3 DNA reads TGTGCCAGCAGTGAAAAGCTCGTCGGGACAGGGTACGAGCAGTACTTC.

The gene calls are TRBV19 and TRBJ2-3; D perhaps matches TRBD1 (5 bases). Trimming removed 5 bases at V and 4 bases at J, with 10 bases between. CDR1 and CDR2 (germline): LNHDA, SQIVND (reference sequence). This CDR3 spans 13 amino acids. The CDR3 DNA reads as TGTGCCAGTAGTGCAGGGATGGCAGATACGCAGTATTTT. Translated, it gives CASSAGMADTQYF.

This chain joins TRBV6-4 and TRBJ2-7; TRBD1 aligns across 9 bases. V trimming: 6 bases; J trimming: 2 bases; junction bases outside the gene matches: 11. This CDR3 has 16 amino acids. Germline-derived CDR1 and CDR2 are MRHNA and SNTAGT. CDR3 sequence: CASSEIPDRGTYEQYF. The DNA for the CDR3 is TGTGCCAGCAGCGAGATTCCGGACAGGGGAACCTACGAGCAGTACTTC.